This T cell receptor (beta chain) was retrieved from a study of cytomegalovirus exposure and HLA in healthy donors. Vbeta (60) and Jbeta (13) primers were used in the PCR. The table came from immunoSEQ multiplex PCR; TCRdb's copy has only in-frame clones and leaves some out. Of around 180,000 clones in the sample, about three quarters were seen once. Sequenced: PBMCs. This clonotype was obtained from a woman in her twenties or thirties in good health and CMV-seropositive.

The CDR3 bases are TGTGCCAGCAGGGGACAGGGTAGGATCTACACCTTC. This codes for CASRGQGRIYTF. The V call is TRBV11-3, the J call TRBJ1-2; 9 positions match TRBD1. V was clipped by 6 bases and J by 10 bases; unmatched bases: 6. There are 12 residues in the CDR3. The germline gives CDR1 SGHNT, CDR2 YENEEA.